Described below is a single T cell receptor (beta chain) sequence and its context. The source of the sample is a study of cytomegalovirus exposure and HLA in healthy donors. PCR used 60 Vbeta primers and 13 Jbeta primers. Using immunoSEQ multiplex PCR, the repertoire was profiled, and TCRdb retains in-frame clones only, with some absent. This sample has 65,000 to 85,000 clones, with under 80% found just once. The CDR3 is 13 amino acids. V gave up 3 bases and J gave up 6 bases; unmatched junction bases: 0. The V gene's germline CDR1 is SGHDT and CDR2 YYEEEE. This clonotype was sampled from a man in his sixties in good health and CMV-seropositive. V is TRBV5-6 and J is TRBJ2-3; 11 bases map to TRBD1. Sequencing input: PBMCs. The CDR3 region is CASSWDRGDTQYF. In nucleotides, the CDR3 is TGTGCCAGCAGCTGGGACAGGGGGGATACGCAGTATTTT.